This T cell receptor (beta chain) was captured in a study of blood T cells in healthy people across ages. The use of a sample-barcoded 5' primer and a J-beta primer mix characterized a second PCR of about 7 to 12 cycles. TCRdb processed the 5' RACE reads anew with MiXCR; each CDR3 protein has one entry. This table holds 540,000 or so distinct CDR3 sequences, 27% found once. The V gene end was trimmed by 0 bases and the J gene end by 3 bases; junction bases not matched to a gene: 2. The germline V gene encodes CDR1 SGHRS and CDR2 YFSETQ. The CDR3 has 16 amino acids. This clonotype was detected many times.

V and J are TRBV5-1 and TRBJ2-5, with 13 bases identical to TRBD2. The specimen sequenced was blood. The clonotype comes from a woman in her 70s in good health. The CDR3 loop reads CASSLEGTSGEETQYF. CDR3 sequence (DNA): TGCGCCAGCAGCTTGGAGGGGACTAGCGGGGAAGAGACCCAGTACTTC.